Below are 13 T cell receptor beta chains sequenced from a single sample in a study of Ad26.COV2.S vaccination and SARS-CoV-2 variants. The repertoire was sequenced with immunoSEQ multiplex PCR; TCRdb's copy has only in-frame clones and lacks some. The sample has about 350,000 clones; about 89% are singletons. Treatment noted: about 20 received Ad26.COV2.S at low or high dose, single or two shots; roughly 5 received placebo; per-sample allocation not given. Sampling occurred on day 63 after the first vaccine or placebo injection. Sequencing was performed on peripheral blood, taken in a trial of Ad26.COV2.S vaccine versus placebo. The origin of the receptors is a person between 18 and 65 years old who received the Ad26.COV2.S COVID-19 vaccine or a placebo.

V is TRBV7-9 and J is TRBJ2-5, with 7 bases matching TRBD2. V was clipped by 0 bases and J by 1 base; unmatched bases: 8. CDR1 is SEHNR, CDR2 FQNEAQ, per germline (reference sequence). CDR3 size: 17 residues. CDR3 nucleotide sequence: TGTGCCAGCAGCTTAGCTCTTGCAGGGAGGGGCCAAGAGACCCAGTACTTC. Residues: CASSLALAGRGQETQYF.

The V and J genes are TRBV19 and TRBJ1-2; D ambiguous. The germline CDR1 and CDR2 sequences are LNHDA and SQIVND (reference sequence). The CDR3 runs to 13 residues. The V end lost 1 base, the J end lost 4 bases, and 7 bases lay between the germline ends. In DNA form, the CDR3 reads TGTGCCAGTAGTATAGCGACCAGCTATGGCTACACCTTC. Translation: CASSIATSYGYTF.

The chain joins TRBV19 to TRBJ2-1; D possibly corresponds to TRBD1 (6 bases). Germline V gene data show CDR1 as LNHDA and CDR2 as SQIVND (reference sequence). The V end lost 5 bases, the J end lost 1 base, and 12 bases lay between the germline ends. This CDR3 comprises 15 residues. The CDR3: CASSAGGLSYNEQFF. The CDR3 DNA reads TGTGCCAGTAGTGCTGGGGGCCTATCCTACAATGAGCAGTTCTTC.

Note on this clone: This same CDR3 is encoded by further DNA sequences in the sample. The J gene is TRBJ2-5, the V gene TRBV5-1, with D uncertain. The CDR3 covers 12 residues. V shed 0 bases and J shed 5 bases, with 5 bases lying between them. From germline, CDR1 is SGHRS and CDR2 YFSETQ. The CDR3 is CASSLAFETQYF. The DNA for the CDR3 is TGCGCCAGCAGCTTGGCCTTTGAGACCCAGTACTTC.

The chain recombines TRBV7-9 with TRBJ2-7; 12 nucleotides match TRBD2. Germline V gives CDR1 SEHNR, CDR2 FQNEAQ (reference sequence). The trim removed 4 bases at V and 8 bases at J, leaving 9 bases unmatched. This CDR3 has 15 amino acids. The CDR3 DNA is TGTGCCAGCAGCTCGCACTCTAGCGGGAGGGCCAAGCAGTACTTC. The encoded protein is CASSSHSSGRAKQYF.

As to this clone: Distinct nucleotide sequences in the sample also encode this CDR3. The chain recombines TRBV5-4 with TRBJ2-7; D might be TRBD2 (5 bases). The CDR3 length is 14 residues. Germline CDR1 reads SGHNT; CDR2 reads YYREEE (reference sequence). Trimming took 2 bases from V and 3 from J, leaving 12 bases between them. The DNA of the CDR3 is TGTGCCAGCAGCTTAGGGCAGGCGGGCTACGAGCAGTACTTC. Translated, it gives CASSLGQAGYEQYF. Full variable domain (missing parts from reference TRBV5-4 and TRBJ2-7): ETGVTQSPTHLIKTRGQQVTLRCSSQSGHNTVSWYQQALGQGPQFIFQYYREEENGRGNFPPRFSGLQFPNYSSELNVNALELDDSALYLCASSLGQAGYEQYFGPGTRLTVT.

The genes are TRBV18 and TRBJ2-7, with unresolved D. Trimming pared 10 bases from V and 3 bases from J, leaving 13 bases between. Germline V lookup: CDR1 KGHSH, CDR2 LQKENI. This CDR3 region has 12 residues. CDR3 loop: CATSLSGYEQYF. As DNA, the CDR3 is TGTGCCACCTCCCTTTCGGGCTACGAGCAGTACTTC.

The chain links TRBV6-5 to TRBJ1-6; D ambiguous. The length of the CDR3 is 13 residues. Looked up from germline, CDR1 is MNHEY and CDR2 is SVGAGI. V lost 10 bases and J 8 bases, leaving 15 bases between the germline ends. This chain's CDR3 is CATSGQLDSPLHF. In DNA form, the CDR3 reads TGTGCCACCTCTGGTCAATTGGATTCACCCCTCCACTTT.

This chain links TRBV18 with TRBJ2-4; the match to TRBD2 covers 11 bases. After removal of 4 bases from V and 9 bases from J, the junction contained 14 bases not matched to a gene. CDR1 is KGHSH and CDR2 is LQKENI in the germline V gene. The CDR3 has 17 residues. CDR3 in DNA: TGTGCCAGCTCACAAACACCGACTAGCGGGAAATTGGCCATTCAGTACTTC. Protein sequence: CASSQTPTSGKLAIQYF.

The rearrangement links TRBV6-5 to TRBJ2-1, with 8 bases aligning to TRBD2. Germline CDR1 reads MNHEY; CDR2 reads SVGAGI. The CDR3 loop spans 14 amino acids. V was clipped by 6 bases and J by 9 bases; unmatched bases: 10. The CDR3, as DNA: TGTGCCAGCAGAGCCGGGACTAGTCGTCGTGAGCAGTTCTTC. Amino acids: CASRAGTSRREQFF.

The chain employs TRBV24-1 and TRBJ2-4, with 7 bases lining up with TRBD1. With 5 bases clipped from V and 9 bases from J, the junction kept 33 bases outside the gene matches. Germline V gene sequence: CDR1 KGHDR, CDR2 SFDVKD. This CDR3 is built from 22 residues. The chain's CDR3 is CATSAGGPPNRDSPRNGVIQYF. The CDR3 nucleotides read TGTGCCACCAGTGCGGGCGGCCCCCCAAACCGGGACAGCCCCCGTAATGGGGTCATTCAGTACTTC.

CDR3 coding DNA: TGTGCCAGCAGTTTAAACCATGGCTATGGCTACACCTTC. This codes for CASSLNHGYGYTF. The genes are TRBV28 and TRBJ1-2, with no clear D. CDR1 is MDHEN and CDR2 is SYDVKM in the germline V gene. The germline V and J ends were trimmed by 2 bases and 4 bases, with 8 bases remaining between them. This CDR3 is 13 amino acids long.

The chain has TRBV27 and TRBJ2-1; D assignment may be TRBD1 or TRBD2 (6 bases each). Per the germline V gene, CDR1 is MNHEY and CDR2 is SMNVEV (reference sequence). This CDR3 has 12 amino acids. The V end lost 6 bases, the J end lost 10 bases, and 13 bases lay between the germline ends. CDR3: CASSGGGFEQFF. Written as DNA, the CDR3 is TGTGCCAGCAGCGGAGGGGGTTTCGAGCAGTTCTTC.